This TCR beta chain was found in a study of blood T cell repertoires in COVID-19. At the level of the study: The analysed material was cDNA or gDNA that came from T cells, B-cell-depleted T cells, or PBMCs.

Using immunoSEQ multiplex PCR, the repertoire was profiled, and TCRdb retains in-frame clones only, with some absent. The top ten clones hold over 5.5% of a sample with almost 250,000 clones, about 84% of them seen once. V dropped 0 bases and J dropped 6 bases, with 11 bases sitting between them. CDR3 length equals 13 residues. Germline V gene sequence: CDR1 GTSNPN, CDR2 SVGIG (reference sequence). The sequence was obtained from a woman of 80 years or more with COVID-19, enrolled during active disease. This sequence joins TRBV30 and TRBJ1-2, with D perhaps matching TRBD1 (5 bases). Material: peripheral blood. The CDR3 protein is CAWSVNRLDGYTF. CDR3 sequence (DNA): TGTGCCTGGAGTGTTAACAGGCTCGATGGCTACACCTTC.